Sequencing of this TCR beta chain was carried out in a study of T cell responses to AZD1222 COVID-19 vaccine. Notes on this clone: What it binds is unknown.

Broader study findings: Clonal diversity was possibly underestimated, and white British individuals and females predominated among donors.

The CDR3 is 13 residues long. V lost 4 bases and J lost 6, with 13 bases in between. Germline lookup yields CDR1 SGDLS and CDR2 YYNGEE. Using immunoSEQ multiplex PCR, the repertoire was profiled, and TCRdb retains in-frame clones only, with some absent. The sample has approximately 28,000 clones, 88% seen once. Analysis merged second doses at about 4 or about 12 weeks. The sequence came from an adult who received the AZD1222 COVID-19 vaccine. This rearrangement joins TRBV9 to TRBJ1-1; D uncertain. The sample here was peripheral blood, taken 28 days after the second AZD1222 dose. The DNA for the CDR3 is TGTGCCAGCAGCCCCGAGTGGCAGGCTGAAGCTTTCTTT. Translated, it gives CASSPEWQAEAFF.